Listed here are 10 T cell receptor beta chains from one sample, sequenced in a study of cytomegalovirus exposure and HLA in healthy donors. Primers: 60 Vbeta forward and 13 Jbeta reverse. TCRdb's table, derived via immunoSEQ multiplex PCR, lists solely in-frame clones and lacks some. The sample has a few hundred thousand clones, 75% to 85% seen once. The sample consisted of PBMCs. The receptors stem from a girl aged 10 to 17 in good health and CMV-seronegative.

This sequence joins TRBV19 and TRBJ1-5; D is possibly TRBD1 (5 bases). CDR1 and CDR2 (germline): LNHDA, SQIVND (reference sequence). The CDR3 has 16 amino acids. Trimming cost V 5 bases and J 7 bases, with 21 bases left between them. CDR3 residues: CASSAGGGGRRQPQHF. The DNA for the CDR3 is TGTGCCAGTAGTGCGGGGGGTGGGGGACGGAGACAGCCCCAGCATTTT.

On this clone itself: One end of the junction fails to match germline, which may point to a read error. The chain uses TRBV4-2 and TRBJ2-1; 9 nucleotides agree with TRBD2. The germline gives CDR1 LGHNA, CDR2 YNFKEQ. The CDR3 length is 16 residues. The CDR3 here is CASSLAGTSSHNEQFF. The CDR3 nucleotides read TGTGCCAGCAGCCTAGCAGGGACTAGCTCCCACAATGAGCAGTTCTTC.

The chain joins TRBV19 to TRBJ2-1, with a tentative D call TRBD1 (6 bases). Trimming left V 3 bases short and J 4 bases short, with 19 bases between. Germline CDR1 is LNHDA and CDR2 is SQIVND (reference sequence). The CDR3 spans 17 residues. CDR3 sequence: CASSILAANRAYNEQFF. The CDR3 DNA reads as TGTGCCAGTAGTATTTTGGCGGCGAACAGGGCGTACAATGAGCAGTTCTTC.

V and J are TRBV14 and TRBJ1-3, with D perhaps matching TRBD1 (5 bases). With 4 bases removed from V and 0 bases from J, the gap between germline ends came to 13 bases. The CDR3 consists of 16 residues. Germline values: CDR1 SGHDN, CDR2 FVKESK. CDR3 in DNA: TGTGCCAGCAGCCCCAGGGCCCCGAGCTCTGGAAACACCATATATTTT. Translation gives CASSPRAPSSGNTIYF.

This clone was counted a few times. The J gene is TRBJ1-1, the V gene TRBV6-1; D is ambiguous. Between the trimmed V and J ends, which lost 2 bases and 2 bases, there was a span of 12 bases. Germline CDR1 and CDR2: MNHNS and SASEGT. The CDR3 extends over 15 amino acids. CDR3 in DNA: TGTGCCAGCAGTGAAAGCCCGACACTTAACACTGAAGCTTTCTTT. Amino acid sequence: CASSESPTLNTEAFF.

This chain links TRBV5-1 with TRBJ2-5, with TRBD2 matching over 9 bases. From germline, CDR1 is SGHRS and CDR2 YFSETQ. The CDR3 length is 16 residues. With V trimmed by 0 bases and J by 2 bases, 5 bases remained unmatched. The CDR3 reads CASSLVMAGGQETQYF. The CDR3 DNA follows: TGCGCCAGCAGCTTGGTCATGGCGGGGGGGCAAGAGACCCAGTACTTC.

This chain links TRBV7-2 with TRBJ2-1; possibly TRBD2 for D (6 bases). The V and J ends lost 4 bases and 6 bases respectively, with 13 bases between them. Germline V CDR1 and CDR2: SGHTA, FQGNSA. CDR3 length equals 14 residues. CDR3 nucleotide sequence: TGTGCCAGCAGCTCCCCGGGACTCACCAATGAGCAGTTCTTC. It codes for CASSSPGLTNEQFF.

V gene TRBV6-1 combines with J gene TRBJ1-1; D gene uncertain. The CDR3 length is 11 residues. From germline, CDR1 is MNHNS and CDR2 SASEGT. The germline V and J ends were trimmed by 8 bases and 11 bases, with 15 bases remaining between them. This CDR3 reads CASGKTREAFF. The CDR3 DNA sequence: TGTGCCAGCGGAAAGACGAGGGAGGCTTTCTTT.

This clone is a singleton in its sample. The chain uses TRBV7-2 and TRBJ2-3; a possible D gene is TRBD2 (6 bases). The CDR3 loop spans 16 amino acids. Trimming removed 3 bases at V and 3 bases at J, with 16 bases between. Germline V gene data show CDR1 as SGHTA and CDR2 as FQGNSA. The CDR3 region has the DNA TGTGCCAGCAGCTTTTTAGGTTTTGGGACTACAGATACGCAGTATTTT. It encodes CASSFLGFGTTDTQYF.

This clone was detected only a few times. V is TRBV6-1 and J is TRBJ2-2; 7 nucleotides match TRBD1. Germline CDR1 is MNHNS and CDR2 is SASEGT. This CDR3 spans 15 amino acids. The V gene end was trimmed by 4 bases and the J gene end by 5 bases; junction bases not matched to a gene: 7. DNA for the CDR3: TGTGCCAGCAGTGTAGGGGGCCGTCAAACCGGGGAGCTGTTTTTT. Protein product: CASSVGGRQTGELFF.